A selection of T cell receptor beta chains follows, all from one sample in a study of shared clonotypes between healthy human individuals. The repertoire was sequenced with immunoSEQ multiplex PCR; TCRdb's copy has only in-frame clones and lacks some. The sample holds more than 450,000 clones, approximately 79% seen once. The sample consisted of PBMCs. These receptor sequences come from a woman aged 40-49 years in good health. Some clones in this sample may be carry-over from other donors' samples. Both conserved end residues are trimmed from each CDR3. The order of the fields is V gene, clone size, CDR3 protein. Rows give clone size only sometimes, using once, few, many, or a class for an expanded clone.

>TRBV19|.
ASSILVGLAGARSYNEQF
>TRBV11-3|.
ASSLSSEGWQY
>TRBV19|.
ATTPYGGTNEKLF
>TRBV11-2|.
ASSLGAGANTEAF
>TRBV27|.
ASSAGTGGGYEQY
>TRBV5-1|few
ASSLAGTNAYEQY
>TRBV7-2|medium-sized
ASSLVLGGNNQPQH
>TRBV19|.
ASRTGLANTGELF
>TRBV15|.
ATSGRGSYNEQF
>TRBV28|.
ASSSPGLAGVNEQF
>TRBV15|once
ATSRGTGSNNEQF
>TRBV6-5|.
ASSEGRGRGGYT
>TRBV27|few
ASSRTGIGNEQF
>TRBV19|.
ASRRDRAYGYT
>TRBV19|.
ASSISYFQLSPNYGYT
>TRBV2|few
ASADRVSWNEQF
>TRBV11-2|.
ASSLGTEYEQY
>TRBV6-4|medium-sized
ASSDRDNNEQF
>TRBV29-1|.
SHYGTIYNEQF
>TRBV4-2|.
ASSQLDRDIDYGYT
>TRBV28|.
ASNMNQGGYSYNEQF
>TRBV6-9|.
ASAPGQGPYEQY
>TRBV29-1|.
SVKGPNYNEQF
>TRBV6-4|.
ASSDSRRSSYNEQF
>TRBV28|.
ASSSRSRGGTEAF
>TRBV18|.
ASSPGLGGDTQY
>TRBV7-9|.
ASRDWATDTQY
>TRBV10-3|few
ANGRRNEQF
>TRBV4-2|once
ASSQDSGNSNQPQH
>TRBV7-9|.
ASSLVAEKLF
>TRBV5-4|.
ASSWPGEQETRY
>TRBV20-1|.
SAQYQETQY
>TRBV7-3|.
ASSLTERRAPYNEQF
>TRBV12-5|once
ASGCTGLSSYNEQF
>TRBV15|few
ATSTGRRSYNEQF
>TRBV5-6|once
ASSLQGGYTEAF
>TRBV9|.
ASSVGSTSGRNYLSYEQY